This is a list of T cell receptor beta chains from one sample in a study of OX40 agonist ivuxolimab in advanced cancers. Assay used: immunoSEQ multiplex PCR; TCRdb lists only in-frame clones, some missing. The data show about 18,000 clones, with 80% to 90% seen just once and around 62% held by the top ten. The starting material was CD4+ or CD8+ T cells sorted from blood, obtained in a trial of the OX40 agonist ivuxolimab. The receptor set was obtained from an adult with an advanced solid tumor such as melanoma, head and neck, liver or kidney cancer. The CDR3 runs from the conserved cysteine through the conserved F or W. A D gene is named only where the DNA matches it firmly. Size values are once, few and many counts, or a class for expanded clones, and some rows have none.

v_call: TRBV4-1
d_call: .
clone_size: .
j_call: TRBJ2-7
cdr3_nt: TGCGCCAGCAGCCAGAGATCGGGGTACGAGCAGTACTTC
cdr3_aa: CASSQRSGYEQYF

v_call: TRBV2
d_call: .
clone_size: .
j_call: TRBJ1-1
cdr3_nt: TGTGCCAGCAGTGAATGGGCAGGGATGGCTGAAGCTTTCTTT
cdr3_aa: CASSEWAGMAEAFF

v_call: TRBV30
d_call: TRBD1
clone_size: .
j_call: TRBJ2-3
cdr3_nt: TGTGCCTGGGACAGGGGGGACACAGATACGCAGTATTTT
cdr3_aa: CAWDRGDTDTQYF

v_call: TRBV7-2
d_call: .
clone_size: .
j_call: TRBJ2-7
cdr3_nt: TGTGCCAGCAGCGAAGAAACCTACGAGCAGTACTTC
cdr3_aa: CASSEETYEQYF

v_call: TRBV27
d_call: TRBD2
clone_size: .
j_call: TRBJ2-1
cdr3_nt: TGTGCCAGCAGTCCAGGTAGCGGGGGGGCCAACAATGAGCAGTTCTTC
cdr3_aa: CASSPGSGGANNEQFF

v_call: TRBV5-4
d_call: TRBD1
clone_size: .
j_call: TRBJ1-4
cdr3_nt: TGTGCCAGCAGCCACGGACAGGCAACTAATGAAAAACTGTTTTTT
cdr3_aa: CASSHGQATNEKLFF

v_call: TRBV30
d_call: TRBD1
clone_size: few
j_call: TRBJ1-6
cdr3_nt: TGTGCCTGGAGCCCGGGACAGGGTTCCTCACCCCTCCACTTT
cdr3_aa: CAWSPGQGSSPLHF

v_call: TRBV27
d_call: .
clone_size: .
j_call: TRBJ2-7
cdr3_nt: TGTGCCAGCCTTGACCCCAGGGCCTACGAGCAGTACTTC
cdr3_aa: CASLDPRAYEQYF

v_call: TRBV10-1
d_call: .
clone_size: once
j_call: TRBJ2-1
cdr3_nt: TGCGCCAGCAGTTCATTAGCGAATGAGCAGTTCTTC
cdr3_aa: CASSSLANEQFF

v_call: TRBV6-5
d_call: .
clone_size: large
j_call: TRBJ1-5
cdr3_nt: TGTGCCAGCAGTTACTCGCAGCACGGGCCCCAGCATTTT
cdr3_aa: CASSYSQHGPQHF

v_call: TRBV9
d_call: .
clone_size: .
j_call: TRBJ2-1
cdr3_nt: TGTGCCAGCAGCGTAGTTGGTAGCGGTATCAACAATGAGCAGTTCTTC
cdr3_aa: CASSVVGSGINNEQFF

v_call: TRBV21-1
d_call: .
clone_size: .
j_call: TRBJ2-3
cdr3_nt: TGTGCCAGCAGCAAAGAAGGTACTAGCGGGCCCACAGATACGCAGTATTTT
cdr3_aa: CASSKEGTSGPTDTQYF

v_call: TRBV12-5
d_call: .
clone_size: .
j_call: TRBJ2-7
cdr3_nt: TGTGCTAGTGGTTCCCCCACCGACAGTTGGAAGGGTCGCTACGAGCAGTACTTC
cdr3_aa: CASGSPTDSWKGRYEQYF

v_call: TRBV5-1
d_call: .
clone_size: .
j_call: TRBJ1-1
cdr3_nt: TGCGCCAGCAGCTTGGCTGGGGCTCGGACTGAAGCTTTCTTT
cdr3_aa: CASSLAGARTEAFF

v_call: TRBV18
d_call: .
clone_size: .
j_call: TRBJ2-1
cdr3_nt: TGTGCCAGCTCACCGAGGACCGAAGTCTACAATGAGCAGTTCTTC
cdr3_aa: CASSPRTEVYNEQFF

v_call: TRBV2
d_call: TRBD2
clone_size: .
j_call: TRBJ2-1
cdr3_nt: TGTGCCAGCAGTGGGGACTACCTTTCTACGGATGAGCAGTTCTTC
cdr3_aa: CASSGDYLSTDEQFF

v_call: TRBV4-1
d_call: TRBD1
clone_size: .
j_call: TRBJ1-5
cdr3_nt: TGCGCCAGCAGCCAGGCCGGAGCAGGGGGAAGCAATCAGCCCCAGCATTTT
cdr3_aa: CASSQAGAGGSNQPQHF

v_call: TRBV30
d_call: .
clone_size: .
j_call: TRBJ2-1
cdr3_nt: TGTGCCTGGGGAGACTACCTCTCCTACAATGAGCAGTTCTTC
cdr3_aa: CAWGDYLSYNEQFF